Shown below are 18 T cell receptor beta chains from a single sample sequenced in a study of Ad26.COV2.S vaccination and SARS-CoV-2 variants. This table comes from immunoSEQ multiplex PCR, and its TCRdb copy is limited to in-frame clones, with some not included. The sample consists of roughly 380,000 clones, 85% to 90% of them appearing once. This sample's treatment: around 19 received Ad26.COV2.S at low or high dose, single or two shots; five or six received placebo; per-sample allocation not given. Vaccine and placebo recipients were sampled on day 63 after the first injection. Source: peripheral blood, taken in a trial of Ad26.COV2.S vaccine versus placebo. The source is a person between 18 and 65 years old who received the Ad26.COV2.S COVID-19 vaccine or a placebo.

The chain employs TRBV27 and TRBJ2-7; tentatively, D is TRBD1 or TRBD2 (6 bases each). CDR1 is MNHEY and CDR2 is SMNVEV in the germline V gene (reference sequence). CDR3 size: 15 residues. The ends were cut back, 0 bases at V and 0 bases at J, with 9 bases in the middle. The CDR3 nucleotides read TGTGCCAGCAGTTTATCCGGGGGCTCCTCCTACGAGCAGTACTTC. Protein sequence: CASSLSGGSSYEQYF.

This clone was seen a single time. The chain recombines TRBV11-2 with TRBJ2-7; 10 nucleotides align to TRBD1. Germline CDR1 reads SGHAT; CDR2 reads FQNNGV. This CDR3 contains 15 residues. After removal of 3 bases from V and 2 bases from J, the junction contained 4 bases not matched to a gene. The CDR3 coding sequence is TGTGCCAGCAGCTTTCCCGGGACAGGGGCCTACGAGCAGTACTTC. Its protein is CASSFPGTGAYEQYF. The whole variable domain, remainder taken from reference TRBV11-2 and TRBJ2-7, is EAGVAQSPRYKIIEKRQSVAFWCNPISGHATLYWYQQILGQGPKLLIQFQNNGVVDDSQLPKDRFSAERLKGVDSTLKIQPAKLEDSAVYLCASSFPGTGAYEQYFGPGTRLTVT.

The J gene is TRBJ1-1, the V gene TRBV7-2; TRBD1 might be the D (5 bases). V was pared by 5 bases and J by 4 bases, with 17 bases between. This CDR3 has 15 amino acids. Germline V gene sequence: CDR1 SGHTA, CDR2 FQGNSA. CDR3 nucleotide sequence: TGTGCCAGCAGCCCATCGTCCAGGGAGAGCACTGAAGCTTTCTTT. Amino acids: CASSPSSRESTEAFF.

This clone came up once. Other nucleotide sequences in the sample specify the same CDR3. J is TRBJ1-5 and V is TRBV9; D gene uncertain. Trimming removed 0 bases at V and 2 bases at J, with 6 bases between. Germline V gene lookup returns CDR1 SGDLS and CDR2 YYNGEE. CDR3 size: 14 residues. The CDR3: CASSVAGGNQPQHF. CDR3 sequence (DNA): TGTGCCAGCAGCGTAGCTGGGGGCAATCAGCCCCAGCATTTT.

V is TRBV6-2 or TRBV6-3 and J is TRBJ2-1; 10 nucleotides line up with TRBD2. Germline CDR1 reads MNHEY; CDR2 reads SVGEGT. This CDR3 comprises 14 residues. After removal of 5 bases from V and 8 bases from J, the junction contained 6 bases not matched to a gene. In nucleotides, the CDR3 is TGTGCCAGCAGTAGCGGGGGGGCTTTGGATGAGCAGTTCTTC. It is translated as CASSSGGALDEQFF.

On this clone itself: A read error is likely, as this CDR3 ends without the conserved phenylalanine or tryptophan. The limits of the CDR3 on the DNA are not certain, so only TCRdb's listed CDR3 is given. The chain employs TRBV5-4 and TRBJ2-3; no DNA check was done on the table's D call, TRBD1. The germline CDR1 and CDR2 sequences are SGHNT and YYREEE (reference sequence). The CDR3 adds up to 12 amino acids, both ends counted. The CDR3 protein is CASSLGTNARIV.

This chain uses TRBV27 with TRBJ1-3, with D perhaps TRBD1 (6 bases). Between the trimmed V and J ends, which lost 5 bases and 4 bases, there was a span of 21 bases. Germline values: CDR1 MNHEY, CDR2 SMNVEV (reference sequence). This CDR3 is built from 17 residues. The CDR3 DNA follows: TGTGCCAGCAGTCACCCAGACCTAGGACAGAAAGGAAACACCATATATTTT. Its protein product is CASSHPDLGQKGNTIYF.

V is TRBV5-1 and J is TRBJ2-3; D is perhaps TRBD1 (6 bases). There are 14 residues in the CDR3. V was shortened by 1 base and J by 6 bases, with 12 bases between the two germline ends. CDR1 and CDR2 from the germline V gene are SGHRS and YFSETQ. This CDR3 is CASSLRQAEDTQYF. CDR3 DNA sequence: TGCGCCAGCAGCTTGCGACAGGCCGAGGATACGCAGTATTTT.

This chain connects TRBV6-5 to TRBJ1-1; D is perhaps TRBD1 (5 bases). V lost 6 bases and J lost 2, with 10 bases in between. The CDR3 sequence is 13 residues long. CDR1 MNHEY and CDR2 SVGAGI come from the germline V gene. The CDR3 region has the DNA TGTGCCAGCAGCCGCAGGGATAACACTGAAGCTTTCTTT. Its protein product is CASSRRDNTEAFF.

This clone was seen only a few times. V is TRBV28 and J is TRBJ1-2; 9 bases match TRBD1. Germline loops: CDR1 MDHEN, CDR2 SYDVKM. V gave up 3 bases and J gave up 1 base; unmatched junction bases: 9. This CDR3 is built from 17 residues. CDR3 protein: CASSFPQGQGSNYGYTF. As DNA, the CDR3 is TGTGCCAGCAGTTTTCCCCAAGGACAGGGGAGTAACTATGGCTACACCTTC.

The genes are TRBV9 and TRBJ2-5; possibly TRBD2 for D (6 bases). Trimming stripped 4 bases from V and 1 base from J, with 8 bases between. The CDR3 covers 13 residues. Germline V gene sequence: CDR1 SGDLS, CDR2 YYNGEE. CDR3 DNA sequence: TGTGCCAGCAGCTCGCGGGGCCAAGAGACCCAGTACTTC. As protein: CASSSRGQETQYF.

The chain carries TRBV4-1 and TRBJ1-6, with TRBD1 as a possible D gene (5 bases). The CDR3 covers 14 residues. Looked up from germline, CDR1 is MGHRA and CDR2 is YSYEKL. Trimming removed 4 bases at V and 7 bases at J, with 11 bases between. The CDR3 DNA is TGCGCCAGCAGCCCGGGACGGCTAAATTCACCCCTCCACTTT. Translating gives CASSPGRLNSPLHF.

V gene TRBV11-3 combines with J gene TRBJ2-1, with TRBD1 matching 10 bases. CDR1 SGHNT and CDR2 YENEEA come from the germline V gene. The CDR3 is 15 amino acids. Germline trimming cut 5 bases from V and 3 bases from J; bases unmatched to any gene: 4. The CDR3 coding sequence is TGTGCCAGCAGCCCAAGGACAGGGGGCTACAATGAGCAGTTCTTC. It translates to CASSPRTGGYNEQFF.

V usage is TRBV6-1 and J usage is TRBJ2-7; 10 bases fit TRBD1. CDR1 is MNHNS, CDR2 SASEGT, per germline. This CDR3 contains 16 residues. The J segment lost 0 bases and the V segment lost 1 base, leaving 3 bases of the junction unmatched. The CDR3, as DNA: TGTGCCAGCAGTGAAGGGGACAGGGGAAGCTCCTACGAGCAGTACTTC. The encoded protein is CASSEGDRGSSYEQYF.

The chain has TRBV27 and TRBJ1-1; 7 positions match TRBD1. Germline-derived CDR1 and CDR2 are MNHEY and SMNVEV (reference sequence). The CDR3 extends over 15 amino acids. V was pared by 5 bases and J by 2 bases, with 8 bases of the junction left unmatched. CDR3 protein: CASSPLQGLNTEAFF. The DNA of the CDR3 is TGTGCCAGCAGTCCGTTACAGGGGTTAAACACTGAAGCTTTCTTT.

This chain connects TRBV10-3 to TRBJ2-7, with D tentatively TRBD2 (5 bases). The V and J ends lost 4 bases and 3 bases respectively, with 13 bases between them. The CDR3 is 14 residues long. Germline V lookup: CDR1 ENHRY, CDR2 SYGVKD. CDR3 nucleotides: TGTGCCATCAGTGGCGGAGGAGGAGTCTACGAGCAGTACTTC. It codes for CAISGGGGVYEQYF.

V gene TRBV24-1 combines with J gene TRBJ2-7; unclear D gene. This CDR3 has 11 residues. In germline, CDR1 is KGHDR, CDR2 SFDVKD. V shed 0 bases and J shed 5 bases, with 1 base lying between them. The CDR3 nucleotides read TGTGCCACCAGTGATTTGGACGAGCAGTACTTC. It is translated as CATSDLDEQYF.

The gene calls are TRBV18 and TRBJ1-1; TRBD1 aligns across 7 bases. CDR3 size: 15 residues. V lost 0 bases and J lost 5; bases outside the gene matches: 6. CDR1 and CDR2 (germline): KGHSH, LQKENI. CDR3 sequence (DNA): TGTGCCAGCTCACCACCGAACAGGGGTGGGACTGAAGCTTTCTTT. Its translation is CASSPPNRGGTEAFF.